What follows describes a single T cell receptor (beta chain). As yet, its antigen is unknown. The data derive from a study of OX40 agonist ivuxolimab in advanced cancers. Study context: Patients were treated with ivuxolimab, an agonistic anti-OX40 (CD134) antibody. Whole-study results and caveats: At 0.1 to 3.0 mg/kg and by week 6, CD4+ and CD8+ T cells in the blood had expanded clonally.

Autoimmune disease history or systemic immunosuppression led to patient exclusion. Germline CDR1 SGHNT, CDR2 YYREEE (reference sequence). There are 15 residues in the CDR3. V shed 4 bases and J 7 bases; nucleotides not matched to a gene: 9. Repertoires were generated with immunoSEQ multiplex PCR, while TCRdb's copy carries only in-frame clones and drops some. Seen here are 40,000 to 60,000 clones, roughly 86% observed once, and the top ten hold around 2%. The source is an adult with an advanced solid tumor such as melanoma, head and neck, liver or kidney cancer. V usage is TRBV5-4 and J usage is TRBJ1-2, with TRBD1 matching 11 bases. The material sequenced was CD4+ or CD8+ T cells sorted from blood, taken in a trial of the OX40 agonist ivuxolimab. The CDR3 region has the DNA TGTGCCAGCAGCCCCGGGACAGGGGGTACGGCTGGCTACACCTTC. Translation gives CASSPGTGGTAGYTF.